Included here is one T cell receptor (beta chain) sequence, with context. What it binds is unknown. These data are taken from a study of cytomegalovirus exposure and HLA in healthy donors. Study in general: HLA-typed donors were the source of approximately 88 million unique TCRs, which an early data release held. Study-wide findings and caveats: The study designated 160 or so TCR beta chains cytomegalovirus-associated.

The PCR made use of 60 Vbeta and 13 Jbeta primers. Sequenced by immunoSEQ multiplex PCR; TCRdb stores in-frame clones only, minus some. The sample totals 87,000 or so clones; its top ten clones hold approximately 15%. This CDR3 comprises 19 residues. With 2 bases removed from V and 0 bases from J, the gap between germline ends came to 23 bases. Germline lookup yields CDR1 LGHNA and CDR2 YSLEER. Sequencing used PBMCs. This receptor was identified in a man aged 45 to 65 in good health and CMV-seropositive. The rearrangement joins TRBV4-3 to TRBJ2-7, with D perhaps matching TRBD2 (6 bases). This CDR3 is CASSQSAGGGRGSSYEQYF. CDR3 in DNA: TGCGCCAGCAGCCAAAGTGCAGGAGGTGGACGGGGGAGCTCCTACGAGCAGTACTTC.